Listed below are T cell receptor beta chains from one sample, sequenced in a study of technical replicates of blood from a few donors. Libraries were prepared by immunoSEQ multiplex PCR; TCRdb keeps only in-frame clonotypes and omits some of them. The sample lists fewer than 80,000 clones; roughly 91% were seen once. The specimen sequenced was PBMCs. Receptor source: a human donor in good health. Some clones in this sample may be carry-over from other donors' samples. CDR3s include the opening cysteine and the closing phenylalanine or tryptophan. The D gene is left open where the match is weak. Clone sizes are given selectively: once, few, many, or a class where the clone is expanded.

d_call: TRBD2
v_call: TRBV5-4
j_call: TRBJ2-7
clone_size: .
cdr3_aa: CASSSGGLYEQYF
cdr3_nt: TGTGCCAGCAGCTCGGGAGGGCTATACGAGCAGTACTTC

d_call: .
v_call: TRBV12-5
j_call: TRBJ2-3
clone_size: .
cdr3_aa: CASGLIGTDTQYF
cdr3_nt: TGTGCTAGTGGTTTGATCGGCACAGATACGCAGTATTTT

d_call: TRBD2
v_call: TRBV7-2
j_call: TRBJ2-3
clone_size: .
cdr3_aa: CASSYLAGGPRGTQYF
cdr3_nt: TGTGCCAGCAGCTATTTAGCGGGAGGACCTCGGGGTACGCAGTATTTT

d_call: TRBD1
v_call: TRBV18
j_call: TRBJ1-1
clone_size: .
cdr3_aa: CASSLTDRQGVVMNTEAFF
cdr3_nt: TGTGCCAGCTCACTTACGGACCGACAGGGCGTCGTCATGAACACTGAAGCTTTCTTT

d_call: .
v_call: TRBV5-6
j_call: TRBJ2-7
clone_size: .
cdr3_aa: CASSPWGGRENEQYF
cdr3_nt: TGTGCCAGCAGCCCTTGGGGCGGACGGGAGAACGAGCAGTACTTC

d_call: .
v_call: TRBV12-1
j_call: TRBJ2-7
clone_size: .
cdr3_aa: CASSRGLAGGRLKSYEQYF
cdr3_nt: TGTGCCAGCAGCCGAGGACTAGCGGGGGGCCGCCTAAAATCCTACGAGCAGTACTTC

d_call: .
v_call: TRBV6-6
j_call: TRBJ2-2
clone_size: .
cdr3_aa: CASSLSTGELFF
cdr3_nt: TGTGCCAGCAGTCTCAGCACCGGGGAGCTGTTTTTT

d_call: TRBD1
v_call: TRBV18
j_call: TRBJ2-5
clone_size: few
cdr3_aa: CASSPFVDRVRRETQYF
cdr3_nt: TGTGCCAGCTCACCCTTCGTGGACAGGGTTAGGAGAGAGACCCAGTACTTC

d_call: .
v_call: TRBV10-3
j_call: TRBJ1-2
clone_size: .
cdr3_aa: CAISESVRKTGYGYTF
cdr3_nt: TGTGCCATCAGTGAGTCGGTGCGGAAAACGGGCTATGGCTACACCTTC

d_call: .
v_call: TRBV10-1
j_call: TRBJ2-7
clone_size: .
cdr3_aa: CASSEWPGQTGLYEQYF
cdr3_nt: TGCGCCAGCAGTGAGTGGCCAGGGCAGACGGGCCTCTACGAGCAGTACTTC

d_call: .
v_call: TRBV7-3
j_call: TRBJ2-1
clone_size: .
cdr3_aa: CASSLNPSSSYNEQFF
cdr3_nt: TGTGCCAGCAGCTTAAACCCTAGTAGCTCCTACAATGAGCAGTTCTTC

d_call: .
v_call: TRBV7-3
j_call: TRBJ1-1
clone_size: few
cdr3_aa: CASSVHRDTEAFF
cdr3_nt: TGTGCCAGCAGCGTCCACAGGGACACTGAAGCTTTCTTT

d_call: TRBD2
v_call: TRBV6-1
j_call: TRBJ2-5
clone_size: .
cdr3_aa: CASRPGLVRETQYF
cdr3_nt: TGTGCCAGCAGACCGGGACTAGTGAGAGAGACCCAGTACTTC

d_call: TRBD2
v_call: TRBV7-9
j_call: TRBJ2-5
clone_size: .
cdr3_aa: CASSLLVLAGALSQETQYF
cdr3_nt: TGTGCCAGCAGCTTACTGGTATTAGCGGGGGCCCTCTCTCAAGAGACCCAGTACTTC

d_call: TRBD2
v_call: TRBV18
j_call: TRBJ2-1
clone_size: .
cdr3_aa: CASSPRTSGSNEQFF
cdr3_nt: TGTGCCAGCTCACCACGGACTAGCGGGAGCAATGAGCAGTTCTTC

d_call: TRBD1
v_call: TRBV4-1
j_call: TRBJ1-5
clone_size: .
cdr3_aa: CASSQAMGAGTGGLSNQPQHF
cdr3_nt: TGCGCCAGCAGCCAAGCGATGGGCGCCGGGACAGGGGGCTTGAGCAATCAGCCCCAGCATTTT

d_call: TRBD1
v_call: TRBV11-3
j_call: TRBJ2-7
clone_size: .
cdr3_aa: CASSLGDSHYEQYF
cdr3_nt: TGTGCCAGCAGCTTAGGGGACAGCCACTACGAGCAGTACTTC

d_call: .
v_call: TRBV4-1
j_call: TRBJ2-7
clone_size: once
cdr3_aa: CASSQLLGSDEQYF
cdr3_nt: TGCGCCAGCAGCCAACTCTTGGGGAGTGACGAGCAGTACTTC

d_call: TRBD2
v_call: TRBV10-3
j_call: TRBJ2-1
clone_size: .
cdr3_aa: CAIRITSGDSYNEQFF
cdr3_nt: TGTGCCATCAGGATTACCAGCGGGGATTCCTACAATGAGCAGTTCTTC

d_call: TRBD2
v_call: TRBV6-6
j_call: TRBJ2-5
clone_size: .
cdr3_aa: CASSYGLAGETQYF
cdr3_nt: TGTGCCAGCAGTTATGGACTAGCCGGAGAGACCCAGTACTTC

d_call: .
v_call: TRBV21-1
j_call: TRBJ1-1
clone_size: many
cdr3_aa: CASSKALRPPRRAFF
cdr3_nt: TGTGCCAGCAGCAAAGCGCTTCGTCCCCCGAGGAGAGCTTTCTTT

d_call: .
v_call: TRBV6-5
j_call: TRBJ2-5
clone_size: .
cdr3_aa: CASSYSGATQETQYF
cdr3_nt: TGTGCCAGCAGTTACTCGGGGGCTACCCAAGAGACCCAGTACTTC

d_call: .
v_call: TRBV27
j_call: TRBJ2-7
clone_size: .
cdr3_aa: CARDPLVRDYFIYEQYF
cdr3_nt: TGTGCCAGGGATCCTCTTGTCAGGGATTATTTTATCTACGAGCAGTACTTC

d_call: .
v_call: TRBV5-1
j_call: TRBJ1-2
clone_size: .
cdr3_aa: CASSLRGTPNYGYTF
cdr3_nt: TGCGCCAGCAGCTTGAGGGGAACCCCTAACTATGGCTACACCTTC

d_call: .
v_call: TRBV5-6
j_call: TRBJ2-1
clone_size: .
cdr3_aa: CASSRQGVGGNEQFF
cdr3_nt: TGTGCCAGCAGCCGGCAGGGGGTGGGAGGTAATGAGCAGTTCTTC

d_call: .
v_call: TRBV11-3
j_call: TRBJ2-7
clone_size: .
cdr3_aa: CASSLDRKGFTYEQYF
cdr3_nt: TGTGCCAGCAGCTTAGATCGGAAGGGGTTCACCTACGAGCAGTACTTC

d_call: TRBD2
v_call: TRBV28
j_call: TRBJ2-1
clone_size: .
cdr3_aa: CASSPGLAVLGSYNEQFF
cdr3_nt: TGTGCCAGCAGTCCGGGACTAGCGGTACTTGGGTCCTACAATGAGCAGTTCTTC

d_call: .
v_call: TRBV18
j_call: TRBJ2-5
clone_size: once
cdr3_aa: CASSRVPLETQYF
cdr3_nt: TGTGCCAGCTCACGTGTTCCCTTAGAGACCCAGTACTTC

d_call: .
v_call: TRBV30
j_call: TRBJ2-7
clone_size: .
cdr3_aa: CAWSRGATYEQYF
cdr3_nt: TGTGCCTGGAGTCGGGGGGCGACCTACGAGCAGTACTTC

d_call: .
v_call: TRBV6-1
j_call: TRBJ2-3
clone_size: .
cdr3_aa: CASSLQRDTQYF
cdr3_nt: TGTGCCAGCAGTCTCCAGCGGGATACGCAGTATTTT

d_call: .
v_call: TRBV6-1
j_call: TRBJ1-5
clone_size: few
cdr3_aa: CASRLEGGQPQHF
cdr3_nt: TGTGCCAGCCGACTGGAGGGGGGGCAGCCCCAGCATTTT

d_call: .
v_call: TRBV10-1
j_call: TRBJ1-5
clone_size: .
cdr3_aa: CASTRRSGNQPQHF
cdr3_nt: TGCGCCAGCACTAGAAGGAGTGGGAATCAGCCCCAGCATTTT

d_call: .
v_call: TRBV20-1
j_call: TRBJ2-1
clone_size: once
cdr3_aa: CSAAGGNEQFF
cdr3_nt: TGCAGTGCTGCCGGCGGGAATGAGCAGTTCTTC

d_call: .
v_call: TRBV4-2
j_call: TRBJ2-2
clone_size: .
cdr3_aa: CASSQEQRTEHSGELFF
cdr3_nt: TGTGCCAGCAGCCAAGAGCAACGGACAGAGCATTCCGGGGAGCTGTTTTTT

d_call: TRBD2
v_call: TRBV7-3
j_call: TRBJ2-7
clone_size: once
cdr3_aa: CASSRGGGPYEQYF
cdr3_nt: TGTGCCAGCAGTCGGGGGGGAGGGCCATACGAGCAGTACTTC

d_call: .
v_call: TRBV5-1
j_call: TRBJ2-5
clone_size: .
cdr3_aa: CASSPTGLWGTQETQYF
cdr3_nt: TGCGCCAGCAGCCCTACCGGGTTGTGGGGGACTCAAGAGACCCAGTACTTC

d_call: TRBD2
v_call: TRBV6-1
j_call: TRBJ2-5
clone_size: .
cdr3_aa: CASSELTGGGIQETQYF
cdr3_nt: TGTGCCAGCAGCGAACTTACGGGCGGGGGGATCCAAGAGACCCAGTACTTC

d_call: .
v_call: TRBV6-1
j_call: TRBJ2-3
clone_size: once
cdr3_aa: CASSELVLRDVDTQYF
cdr3_nt: TGTGCCAGCAGTGAATTAGTCCTGCGGGATGTGGATACGCAGTATTTT

d_call: TRBD1
v_call: TRBV10-3
j_call: TRBJ1-2
clone_size: .
cdr3_aa: CAISAGTGVGYTF
cdr3_nt: TGTGCCATCAGTGCGGGGACAGGGGTTGGCTACACCTTC

d_call: TRBD2
v_call: TRBV14
j_call: TRBJ2-7
clone_size: .
cdr3_aa: CASSQAWGGSGRLEQYF
cdr3_nt: TGTGCCAGCAGCCAAGCCTGGGGGGGTAGCGGGAGGCTCGAGCAGTACTTC

d_call: .
v_call: TRBV29-1
j_call: TRBJ2-7
clone_size: .
cdr3_aa: CSVNTGSSYEQYF
cdr3_nt: TGCAGCGTTAATACAGGTAGCTCCTACGAGCAGTACTTC

d_call: .
v_call: TRBV5-1
j_call: TRBJ1-4
clone_size: .
cdr3_aa: CASSLVPLEKLFF
cdr3_nt: TGCGCCAGCAGCTTGGTGCCGCTAGAAAAACTGTTTTTT

d_call: .
v_call: TRBV5-4
j_call: TRBJ1-1
clone_size: .
cdr3_aa: CASSPGFRGTEAFF
cdr3_nt: TGTGCCAGCAGCCCTGGGTTTAGGGGGACTGAAGCTTTCTTT

d_call: TRBD1
v_call: TRBV18
j_call: TRBJ1-1
clone_size: .
cdr3_aa: CASSTGKDTEAFF
cdr3_nt: TGTGCCAGCTCGACAGGGAAGGACACTGAAGCTTTCTTT

d_call: .
v_call: TRBV5-8
j_call: TRBJ1-2
clone_size: .
cdr3_aa: CASSLVSQRGYTF
cdr3_nt: TGTGCCAGCAGCTTGGTGTCGCAGAGGGGCTACACCTTC

d_call: TRBD2
v_call: TRBV2
j_call: TRBJ2-3
clone_size: once
cdr3_aa: CAGPLAGGGSSTDTQYF
cdr3_nt: TGTGCCGGACCCTTGGCGGGAGGGGGATCTAGCACAGATACGCAGTATTTT

d_call: .
v_call: TRBV10-3
j_call: TRBJ2-7
clone_size: few
cdr3_aa: CAISKTTWEQYF
cdr3_nt: TGTGCCATCAGTAAGACGACATGGGAGCAGTACTTC